This TCR beta chain stems from a study of blood T cell repertoires in COVID-19. In germline, CDR1 is SGHRS, CDR2 YFSETQ. This CDR3 contains 16 residues. J gave up 6 bases and V 2 bases, and 8 bases lay outside the gene matches. In the authors' methods: The assay estimated nucleated cells by amplifying reference gene primers. Profiled with immunoSEQ multiplex PCR; TCRdb holds only in-frame clones, not every one. V and J calls plus clone size are reproduced from that table; the DNA served to infer D and trimming. There are some 250,000 clones in the sample; 85% to 90% occur only once, and about 12% lies in the top ten.

The sequence derives from a woman in her twenties or thirties with COVID-19, enrolled during active disease. Material for sequencing was peripheral blood. The chain combines TRBV5-1 with TRBJ2-3; 11 nucleotides match TRBD1. CDR3 DNA sequence: TGCGCCAGCAGCTTACGGACAGGGGGCGTCTCGGATACGCAGTATTTT. This translates into CASSLRTGGVSDTQYF.